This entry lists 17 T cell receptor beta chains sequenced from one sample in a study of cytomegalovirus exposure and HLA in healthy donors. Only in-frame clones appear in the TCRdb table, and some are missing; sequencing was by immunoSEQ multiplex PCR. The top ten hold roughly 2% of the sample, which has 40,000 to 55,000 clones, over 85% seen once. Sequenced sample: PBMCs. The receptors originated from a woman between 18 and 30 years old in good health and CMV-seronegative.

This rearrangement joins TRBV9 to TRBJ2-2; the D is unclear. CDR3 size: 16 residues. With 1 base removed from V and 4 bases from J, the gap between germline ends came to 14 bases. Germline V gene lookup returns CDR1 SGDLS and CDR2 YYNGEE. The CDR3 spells CASSVNEYLSTGELFF. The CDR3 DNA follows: TGTGCCAGCAGCGTAAATGAATACCTGAGCACCGGGGAGCTGTTTTTT.

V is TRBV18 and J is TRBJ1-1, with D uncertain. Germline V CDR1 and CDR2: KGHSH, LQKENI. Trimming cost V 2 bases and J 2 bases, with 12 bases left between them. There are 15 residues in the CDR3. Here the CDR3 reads CASSPSQATNTEAFF. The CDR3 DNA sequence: TGTGCCAGCTCACCATCCCAGGCTACTAACACTGAAGCTTTCTTT. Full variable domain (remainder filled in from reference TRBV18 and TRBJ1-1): NAGVMQNPRHLVRRRGQEARLRCSPMKGHSHVYWYRQLPEEGLKFMVYLQKENIIDESGMPKERFSAEFPKEGPSILRIQQVVRGDSAAYFCASSPSQATNTEAFFGQGTRLTVV.

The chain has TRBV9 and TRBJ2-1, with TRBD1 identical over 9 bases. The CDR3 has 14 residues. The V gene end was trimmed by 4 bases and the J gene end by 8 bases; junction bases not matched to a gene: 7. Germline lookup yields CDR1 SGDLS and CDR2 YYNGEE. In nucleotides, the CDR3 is TGTGCCAGCAGCATTCACAGGGGGCGCGATGAGCAGTTCTTC. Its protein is CASSIHRGRDEQFF.

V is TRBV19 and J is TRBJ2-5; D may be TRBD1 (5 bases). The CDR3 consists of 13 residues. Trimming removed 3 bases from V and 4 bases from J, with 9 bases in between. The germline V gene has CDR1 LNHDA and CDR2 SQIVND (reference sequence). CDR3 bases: TGTGCCAGTAGTATCGGGCAGGGAGAGACCCAGTACTTC. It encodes CASSIGQGETQYF. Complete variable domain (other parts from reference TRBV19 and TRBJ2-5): DGGITQSPKYLFRKEGQNVTLSCEQNLNHDAMYWYRQDPGQGLRLIYYSQIVNDFQKGDIAEGYSVSREKKESFPLTVTSAQKNPTAFYLCASSIGQGETQYFGPGTRLLVL.

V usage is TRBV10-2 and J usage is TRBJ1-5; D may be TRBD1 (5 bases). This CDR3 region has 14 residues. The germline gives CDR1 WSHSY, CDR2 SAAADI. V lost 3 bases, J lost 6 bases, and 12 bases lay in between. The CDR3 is CASSDLGGSQPQHF. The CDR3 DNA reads TGCGCCAGCAGTGACCTCGGGGGGAGTCAGCCCCAGCATTTT.

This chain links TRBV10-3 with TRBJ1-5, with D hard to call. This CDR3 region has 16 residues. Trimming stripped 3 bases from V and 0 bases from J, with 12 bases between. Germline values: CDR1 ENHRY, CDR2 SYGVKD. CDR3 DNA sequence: TGTGCCATCAGTGAAGCTCGGGAAATTAGCAATCAGCCCCAGCATTTT. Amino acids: CAISEAREISNQPQHF.

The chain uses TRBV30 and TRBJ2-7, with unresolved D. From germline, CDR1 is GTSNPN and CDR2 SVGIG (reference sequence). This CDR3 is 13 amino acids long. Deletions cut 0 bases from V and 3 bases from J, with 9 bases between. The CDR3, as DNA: TGTGCCTGGAGTGTATGGGCCCGCTACGAGCAGTACTTC. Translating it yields CAWSVWARYEQYF.

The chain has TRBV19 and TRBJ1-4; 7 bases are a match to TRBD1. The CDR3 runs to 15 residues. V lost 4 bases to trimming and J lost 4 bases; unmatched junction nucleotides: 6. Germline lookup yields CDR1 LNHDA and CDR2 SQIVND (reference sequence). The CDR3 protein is CASSKPTGNNEKLFF. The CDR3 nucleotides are TGTGCCAGTAGTAAACCGACAGGGAATAATGAAAAACTGTTTTTT.

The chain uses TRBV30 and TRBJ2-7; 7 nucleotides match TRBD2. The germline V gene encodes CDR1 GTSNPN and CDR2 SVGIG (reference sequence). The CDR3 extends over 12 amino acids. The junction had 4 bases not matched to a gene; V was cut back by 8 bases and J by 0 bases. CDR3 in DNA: TGTGCCAGCACTAGCGACTCCTACGAGCAGTACTTC. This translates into CASTSDSYEQYF.

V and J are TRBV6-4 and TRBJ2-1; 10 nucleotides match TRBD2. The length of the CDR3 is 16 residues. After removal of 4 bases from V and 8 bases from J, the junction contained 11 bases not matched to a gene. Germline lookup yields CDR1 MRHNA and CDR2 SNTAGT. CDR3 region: CASSVSSGGASDEQFF. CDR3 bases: TGTGCCAGCAGTGTATCCAGCGGGGGGGCTAGCGATGAGCAGTTCTTC.

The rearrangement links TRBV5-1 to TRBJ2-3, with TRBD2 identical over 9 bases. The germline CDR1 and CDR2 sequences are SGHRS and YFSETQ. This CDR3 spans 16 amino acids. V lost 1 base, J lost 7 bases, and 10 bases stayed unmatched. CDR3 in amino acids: CASSLFGGGALNTQYF. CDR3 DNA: TGCGCCAGCAGCTTGTTCGGCGGGGGGGCCCTGAATACGCAGTATTTT.

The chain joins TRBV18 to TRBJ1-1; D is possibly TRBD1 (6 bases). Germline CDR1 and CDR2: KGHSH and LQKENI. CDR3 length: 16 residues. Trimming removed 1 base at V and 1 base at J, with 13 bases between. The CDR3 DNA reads TGTGCCAGCTCACCACGAGGTTCGACAGGGAACACTGAAGCTTTCTTT. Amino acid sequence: CASSPRGSTGNTEAFF.

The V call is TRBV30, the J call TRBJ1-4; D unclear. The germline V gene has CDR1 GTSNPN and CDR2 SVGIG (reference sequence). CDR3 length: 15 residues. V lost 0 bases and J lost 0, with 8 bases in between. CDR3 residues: CAWSVRGATNEKLFF. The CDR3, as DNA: TGTGCCTGGAGTGTACGAGGAGCAACTAATGAAAAACTGTTTTTT.

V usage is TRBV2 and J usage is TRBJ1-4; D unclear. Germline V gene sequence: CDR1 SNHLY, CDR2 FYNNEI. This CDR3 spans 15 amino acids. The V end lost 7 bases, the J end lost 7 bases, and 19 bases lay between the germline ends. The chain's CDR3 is CASTLLNQVGEKLFF. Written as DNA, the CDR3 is TGTGCCAGCACCCTACTTAATCAGGTCGGTGAAAAACTGTTTTTT.

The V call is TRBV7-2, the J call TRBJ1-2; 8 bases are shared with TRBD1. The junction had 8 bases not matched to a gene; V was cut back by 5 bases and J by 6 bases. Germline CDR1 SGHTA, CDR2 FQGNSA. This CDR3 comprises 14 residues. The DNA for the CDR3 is TGTGCCAGCAGCCTACCGGACAGGGCGCATGGCTACACCTTC. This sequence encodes CASSLPDRAHGYTF.

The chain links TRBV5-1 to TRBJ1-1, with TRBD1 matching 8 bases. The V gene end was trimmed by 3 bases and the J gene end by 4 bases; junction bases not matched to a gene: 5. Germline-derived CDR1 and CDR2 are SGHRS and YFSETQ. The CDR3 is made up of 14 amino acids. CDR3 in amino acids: CASSSGTGSTEAFF. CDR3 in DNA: TGCGCCAGCAGCTCCGGGACAGGATCCACTGAAGCTTTCTTT.

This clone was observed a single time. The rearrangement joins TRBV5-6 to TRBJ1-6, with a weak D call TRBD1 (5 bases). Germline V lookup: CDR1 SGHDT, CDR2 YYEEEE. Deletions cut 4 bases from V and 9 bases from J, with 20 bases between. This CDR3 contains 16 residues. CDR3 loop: CASSRRLRTKTSPLHF. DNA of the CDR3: TGTGCCAGCAGCCGACGACTTAGGACAAAGACTTCACCCCTCCACTTT. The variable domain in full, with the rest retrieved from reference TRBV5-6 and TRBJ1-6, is DAGVTQSPTHLIKTRGQQVTLRCSPKSGHDTVSWYQQALGQGPQFIFQYYEEEERQRGNFPDRFSGHQFPNYSSELNVNALLLGDSALYLCASSRRLRTKTSPLHFGNGTRLTVT.